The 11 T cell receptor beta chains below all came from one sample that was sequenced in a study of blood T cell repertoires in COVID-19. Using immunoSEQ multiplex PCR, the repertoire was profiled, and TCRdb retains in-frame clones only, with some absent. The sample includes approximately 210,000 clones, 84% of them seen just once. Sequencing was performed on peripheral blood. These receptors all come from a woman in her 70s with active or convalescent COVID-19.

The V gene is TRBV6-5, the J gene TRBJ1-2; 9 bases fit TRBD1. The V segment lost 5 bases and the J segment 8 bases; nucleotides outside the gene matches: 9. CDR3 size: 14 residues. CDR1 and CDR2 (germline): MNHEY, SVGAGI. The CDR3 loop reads CASSPRTGVDGYTF. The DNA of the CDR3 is TGTGCCAGCAGTCCACGGACAGGGGTTGACGGCTACACCTTC.

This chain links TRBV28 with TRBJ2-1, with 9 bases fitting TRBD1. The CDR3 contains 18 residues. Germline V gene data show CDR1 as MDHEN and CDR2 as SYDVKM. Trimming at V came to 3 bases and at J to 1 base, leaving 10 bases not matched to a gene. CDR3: CASSFPTGGGSSYNEQFF. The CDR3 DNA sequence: TGTGCCAGCAGTTTTCCGACAGGGGGGGGGAGTTCCTACAATGAGCAGTTCTTC.

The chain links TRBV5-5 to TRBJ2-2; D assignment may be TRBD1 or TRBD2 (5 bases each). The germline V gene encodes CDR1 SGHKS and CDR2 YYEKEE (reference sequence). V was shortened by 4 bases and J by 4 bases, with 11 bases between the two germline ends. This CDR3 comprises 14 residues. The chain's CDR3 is CASSLGRVTGELFF. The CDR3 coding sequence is TGTGCCAGCAGCCTGGGACGGGTCACCGGGGAGCTGTTTTTT.

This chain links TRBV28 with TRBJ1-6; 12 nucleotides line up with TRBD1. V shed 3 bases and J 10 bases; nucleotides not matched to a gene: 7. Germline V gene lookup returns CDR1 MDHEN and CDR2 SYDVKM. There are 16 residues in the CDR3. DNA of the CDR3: TGTGCCAGCAGTTTCCCCGGGACAGGGGGCGGGTCACCCCTCCACTTT. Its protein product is CASSFPGTGGGSPLHF.

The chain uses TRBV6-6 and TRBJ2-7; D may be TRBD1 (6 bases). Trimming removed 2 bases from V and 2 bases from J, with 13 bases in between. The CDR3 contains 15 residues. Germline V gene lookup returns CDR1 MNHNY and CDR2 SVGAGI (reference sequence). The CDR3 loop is CASSYQQGKAYEQYF. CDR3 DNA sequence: TGTGCCAGCAGTTACCAGCAGGGGAAAGCCTACGAGCAGTACTTC.

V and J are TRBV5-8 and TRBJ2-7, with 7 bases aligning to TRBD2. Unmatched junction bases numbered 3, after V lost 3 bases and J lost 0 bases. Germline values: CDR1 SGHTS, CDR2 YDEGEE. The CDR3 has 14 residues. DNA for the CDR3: TGTGCCAGCAGCTCTGGACTAGGCTCCTACGAGCAGTACTTC. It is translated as CASSSGLGSYEQYF. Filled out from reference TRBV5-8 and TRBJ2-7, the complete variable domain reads EAGVTQSPTHLIKTRGQQATLRCSPISGHTSVYWYQQALGLGLQFLLWYDEGEERNRGNFPPRFSGRQFPNYSSELNVNALELEDSALYLCASSSGLGSYEQYFGPGTRLTVT.

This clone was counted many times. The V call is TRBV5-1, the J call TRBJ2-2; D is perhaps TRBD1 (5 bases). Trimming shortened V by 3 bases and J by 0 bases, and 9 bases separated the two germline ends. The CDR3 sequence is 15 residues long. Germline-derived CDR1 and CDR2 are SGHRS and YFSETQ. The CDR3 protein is CASSSQGANTGELFF. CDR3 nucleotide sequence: TGCGCCAGCAGCTCCCAGGGTGCGAACACCGGGGAGCTGTTTTTT.

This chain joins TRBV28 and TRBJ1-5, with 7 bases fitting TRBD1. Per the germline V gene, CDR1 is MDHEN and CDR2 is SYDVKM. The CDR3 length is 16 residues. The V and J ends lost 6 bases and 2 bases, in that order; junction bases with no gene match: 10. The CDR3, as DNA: TGTGCCAGCAGCCGACCACCCGGACAGGGCAATCAGCCCCAGCATTTT. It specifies CASSRPPGQGNQPQHF.

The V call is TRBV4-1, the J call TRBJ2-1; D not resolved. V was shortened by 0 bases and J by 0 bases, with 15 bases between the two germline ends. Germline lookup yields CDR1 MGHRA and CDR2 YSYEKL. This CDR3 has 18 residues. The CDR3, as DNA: TGCGCCAGCAGCCAAGAGGCTGGGCAGGTTAGCTCCTACAATGAGCAGTTCTTC. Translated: CASSQEAGQVSSYNEQFF.

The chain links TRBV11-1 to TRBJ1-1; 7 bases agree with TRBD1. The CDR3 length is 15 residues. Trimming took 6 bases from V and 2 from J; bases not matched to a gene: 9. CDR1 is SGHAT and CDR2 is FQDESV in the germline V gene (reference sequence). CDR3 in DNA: TGTGCCAGCAGACCCACAGGGGCGGGCAACACTGAAGCTTTCTTT. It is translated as CASRPTGAGNTEAFF.

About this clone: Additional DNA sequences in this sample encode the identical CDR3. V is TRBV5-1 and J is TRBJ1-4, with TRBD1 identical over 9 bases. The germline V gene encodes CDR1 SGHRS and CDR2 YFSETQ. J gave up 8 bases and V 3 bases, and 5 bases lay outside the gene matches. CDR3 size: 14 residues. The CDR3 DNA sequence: TGCGCCAGCAGCTCGGGACAGGGAAACGAAAAACTGTTTTTT. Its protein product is CASSSGQGNEKLFF. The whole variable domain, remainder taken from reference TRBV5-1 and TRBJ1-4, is KAGVTQTPRYLIKTRGQQVTLSCSPISGHRSVSWYQQTPGQGLQFLFEYFSETQRNKGNFPGRFSGRQFSNSRSEMNVSTLELGDSALYLCASSSGQGNEKLFFGSGTQLSVL.